These T cell receptor beta chains were read from a single sample in a study of CD8+ T cells in alopecia areata. Clones were read by immunoSEQ multiplex PCR, and TCRdb kept only the in-frame ones, dropping some. The table includes about 97,000 clones, 60% detected once. Source: CD8+ T cells sorted from blood, taken between weeks 55 and 70, from a patient treated with tofacitinib. These receptors were obtained from a human donor with alopecia areata. Each CDR3 is given with its conserved first and last residue. A D gene is named only where the DNA matches it firmly. Clone size is stated in some rows and not others, as once, few, many or a class when expanded.

>TRBJ1-2|TRBV7-9|TRBD1|-
CASSSDRGIDGYTF
TGTGCCAGCAGCAGCGACAGGGGGATTGATGGCTACACCTTC
>TRBJ2-7|TRBV28|-|-
CASSLARDYEQYF
TGTGCCAGCAGCCTCGCCCGGGACTACGAGCAGTACTTC
>TRBJ1-2|TRBV5-6|-|once
CASSLGRGRGYTF
TGTGCCAGCAGCCTGGGTAGAGGTCGGGGCTACACCTTC
>TRBJ1-1|TRBV19|TRBD1|-
CAIYRGTEAFF
TGTGCCATTTACAGGGGGACTGAAGCTTTCTTT
>TRBJ1-5|TRBV15|-|-
CATSRGTRGDQPQHF
TGTGCCACCAGCCGGGGCACCAGGGGCGATCAGCCCCAGCATTTT
>TRBJ1-2|TRBV10-3|TRBD1|-
CAIRKQGADGYTF
TGTGCCATCAGGAAACAGGGGGCTGATGGCTACACCTTC
>TRBJ1-2|TRBV11-2|TRBD1|few
CASSLYLDRGYGYTF
TGTGCCAGCAGCTTATATTTGGACAGGGGGTATGGCTACACCTTC
>TRBJ1-1|TRBV2|-|-
CATDTGNTEAFF
TGTGCCACCGATACCGGGAACACTGAAGCTTTCTTT
>TRBJ2-1|TRBV27|-|-
CASSLYSYNEQFF
TGTGCCAGCAGTCTTTACTCCTACAATGAGCAGTTCTTC
>TRBJ1-2|TRBV29-1|-|-
CSVVQGTYTF
TGCAGCGTTGTTCAGGGAACCTACACCTTC
>TRBJ1-2|TRBV30|TRBD1|-
CAWSFHGTGVLNYGYTF
TGTGCCTGGAGTTTCCACGGGACAGGGGTTCTCAACTATGGCTACACCTTC
>TRBJ1-2|TRBV20-1|-|few
CSATGDGYTF
TGCAGTGCAACAGGAGATGGCTACACCTTC
>TRBJ1-2|TRBV27|-|-
CASSLARNYGYTF
TGTGCCAGCAGTTTGGCACGAAACTATGGCTACACCTTC
>TRBJ1-4|TRBV23-1|TRBD1|few
CASSQKQGGNEKLFF
TGCGCCAGCAGTCAAAAACAGGGGGGCAATGAAAAACTGTTTTTT
>TRBJ2-5|TRBV29-1|-|few
CSVEDGHGEETQYF
TGCAGCGTTGAAGATGGGCACGGGGAAGAGACCCAGTACTTC
>TRBJ2-3|TRBV9|-|-
CASSPQTDTQYF
TGTGCCAGCAGCCCCCAAACAGATACGCAGTATTTT
>TRBJ1-2|TRBV29-1|-|few
CSVEDRRGYGYTF
TGCAGCGTTGAAGATCGCCGGGGATATGGCTACACCTTC
>TRBJ1-1|TRBV7-9|-|-
CASSSEWNEAFF
TGTGCCAGCAGCTCGGAGTGGAATGAAGCTTTCTTT
>TRBJ2-5|TRBV4-1|-|-
CASSQDRWGAGETQYF
TGCGCCAGCAGCCAAGATAGATGGGGGGCCGGAGAGACCCAGTACTTC
>TRBJ2-5|TRBV6-5|-|few
CASSWVGETQYF
TGTGCCAGCAGTTGGGTTGGAGAGACCCAGTACTTC
>TRBJ2-7|TRBV6-1|TRBD1|-
CASRRDSSYEQYF
TGTGCCAGCAGGAGGGACAGCTCCTACGAGCAGTACTTC
>TRBJ2-7|TRBV2|-|-
CASRQNRGLKDEQYF
TGTGCCAGCAGACAGAACAGGGGACTAAAGGACGAGCAGTACTTC
>TRBJ1-5|TRBV1|-|-
CTSSQDESATGFGQPQHF
TGCACCAGCAGCCAAGATGAGTCGGCTACAGGGTTTGGTCAGCCCCAGCATTTT
>TRBJ2-3|TRBV4-2|TRBD1|-
CASSLKEHSGGGTDTQYF
TGTGCCAGCAGCCTAAAGGAACACTCAGGGGGTGGCACAGATACGCAGTATTTT
>TRBJ1-6|TRBV14|-|-
CASSQDAESHNSPLHF
TGTGCCAGCAGCCAAGATGCTGAGAGCCATAATTCACCCCTCCACTTT
>TRBJ1-1|TRBV7-9|-|-
CASSSGQNLEAFF
TGTGCCAGCAGCTCTGGACAGAACCTTGAAGCTTTCTTT
>TRBJ1-5|TRBV5-4|-|-
CASSPGTNQPQHF
TGTGCCAGCAGCCCCGGGACCAATCAGCCCCAGCATTTT
>TRBJ2-4|TRBV27|-|few
CASSLATGPQNIQYF
TGTGCCAGCAGTTTGGCGACAGGACCCCAAAACATTCAGTACTTC
>TRBJ2-3|TRBV4-1|TRBD1|few
CASSQPGTGPGDTQYF
TGCGCCAGCAGCCAGCCCGGGACAGGGCCGGGAGATACGCAGTATTTT
>TRBJ2-6|TRBV27|-|-
CASSLGDTSGANVLTF
TGTGCCAGCAGTTTGGGCGACACCTCTGGGGCCAACGTCCTGACTTTC
>TRBJ2-7|TRBV2|-|-
CATGRTRGYEQYF
TGTGCCACCGGGCGGACCCGTGGCTACGAGCAGTACTTC
>TRBJ1-6|TRBV7-9|-|many
CASSLDLPDSPLHF
TGTGCCAGCAGCTTAGATCTGCCAGATTCACCCCTCCACTTT
>TRBJ1-6|TRBV10-3|-|few
CAISEGSYNSPLHF
TGTGCCATCAGTGAGGGGTCCTATAATTCACCCCTCCACTTT
>TRBJ2-1|TRBV2|-|few
CASSEILRLLSYNEQFF
TGTGCCAGCAGTGAGATCCTACGACTATTATCCTACAATGAGCAGTTCTTC
>TRBJ2-5|TRBV13|-|-
CASSPDREGLPEEAQYF
TGTGCCAGCAGCCCAGACAGGGAGGGCCTCCCAGAAGAGGCCCAGTACTTC
>TRBJ2-7|TRBV21-1|-|once
CASVTGPTTCYEQYF
TGTGCCAGCGTGACAGGGCCAACAACCTGCTACGAGCAGTACTTC
>TRBJ2-2|TRBV29-1|-|few
CSVGDPNTGELFF
TGCAGCGTCGGGGATCCGAACACCGGGGAGCTGTTTTTT
>TRBJ1-1|TRBV19|-|-
CASSPPVLTNTEAFF
TGTGCCAGTAGTCCCCCGGTTTTGACGAACACTGAAGCTTTCTTT
>TRBJ2-4|TRBV5-1|-|-
CASQPTTGPAKNIQYF
TGCGCCAGCCAACCAACTACAGGGCCGGCCAAAAACATTCAGTACTTC
>TRBJ1-1|TRBV27|TRBD1|-
CASSPGTGRTREAFF
TGTGCCAGCAGTCCGGGGACAGGGAGGACGCGTGAAGCTTTCTTT
>TRBJ1-6|TRBV5-6|TRBD1|-
CASSFGTGGRALHF
TGTGCCAGCAGCTTCGGGACAGGGGGACGGGCCCTCCACTTT